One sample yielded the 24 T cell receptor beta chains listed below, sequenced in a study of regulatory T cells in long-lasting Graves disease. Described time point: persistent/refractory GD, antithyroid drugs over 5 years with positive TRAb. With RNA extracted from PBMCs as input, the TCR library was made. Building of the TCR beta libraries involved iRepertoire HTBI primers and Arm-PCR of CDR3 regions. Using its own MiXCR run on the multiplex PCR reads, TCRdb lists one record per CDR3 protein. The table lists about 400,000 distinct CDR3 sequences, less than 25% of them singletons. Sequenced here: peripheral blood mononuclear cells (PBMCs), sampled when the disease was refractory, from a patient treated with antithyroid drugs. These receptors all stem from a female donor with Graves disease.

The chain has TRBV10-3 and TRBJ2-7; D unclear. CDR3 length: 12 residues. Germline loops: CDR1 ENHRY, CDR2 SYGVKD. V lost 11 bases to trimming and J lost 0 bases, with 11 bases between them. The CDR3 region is CAAGPGSYEQYF. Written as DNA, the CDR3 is TGTGCCGCCGGACCGGGCTCCTACGAGCAGTACTTC.

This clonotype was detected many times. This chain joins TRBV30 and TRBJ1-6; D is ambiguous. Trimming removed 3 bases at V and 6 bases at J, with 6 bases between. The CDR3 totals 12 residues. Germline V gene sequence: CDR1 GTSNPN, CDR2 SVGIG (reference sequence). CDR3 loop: CAWRTRNSPLHF. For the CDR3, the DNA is TGTGCCTGGAGGACACGTAATTCACCCCTCCACTTT.

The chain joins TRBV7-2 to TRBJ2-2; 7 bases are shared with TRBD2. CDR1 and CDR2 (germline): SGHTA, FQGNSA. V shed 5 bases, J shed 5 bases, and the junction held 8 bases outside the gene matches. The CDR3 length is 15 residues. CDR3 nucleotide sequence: TGTGCCAGCAGCCCAGGCGGGAGACGTACCGGGGAGCTGTTTTTT. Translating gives CASSPGGRRTGELFF.

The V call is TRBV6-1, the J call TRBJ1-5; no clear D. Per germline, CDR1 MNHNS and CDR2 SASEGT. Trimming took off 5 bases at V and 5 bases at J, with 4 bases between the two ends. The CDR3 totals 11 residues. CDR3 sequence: CASSHDQPQHF. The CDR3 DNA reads TGTGCCAGCAGTCATGATCAGCCCCAGCATTTT.

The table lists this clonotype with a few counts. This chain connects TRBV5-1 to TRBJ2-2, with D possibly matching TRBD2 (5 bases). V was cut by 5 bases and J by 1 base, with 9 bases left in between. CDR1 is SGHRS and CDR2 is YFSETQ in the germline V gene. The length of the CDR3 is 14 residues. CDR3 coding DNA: TGCGCCAGCAGACAAGAGGGGAACACCGGGGAGCTGTTTTTT. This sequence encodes CASRQEGNTGELFF.

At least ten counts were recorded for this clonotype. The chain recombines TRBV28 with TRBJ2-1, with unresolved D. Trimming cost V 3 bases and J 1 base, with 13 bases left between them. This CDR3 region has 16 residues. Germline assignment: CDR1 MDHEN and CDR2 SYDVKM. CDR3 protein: CASSLWQDPSYNEQFF. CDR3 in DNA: TGTGCCAGCAGTTTGTGGCAGGACCCTTCCTACAATGAGCAGTTCTTC.

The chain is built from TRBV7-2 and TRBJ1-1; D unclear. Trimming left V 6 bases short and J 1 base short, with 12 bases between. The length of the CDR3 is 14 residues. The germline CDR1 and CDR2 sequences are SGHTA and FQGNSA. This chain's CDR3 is CASRTGMGNTEAFF. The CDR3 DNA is TGTGCCAGCAGGACGGGAATGGGGAACACTGAAGCTTTCTTT.

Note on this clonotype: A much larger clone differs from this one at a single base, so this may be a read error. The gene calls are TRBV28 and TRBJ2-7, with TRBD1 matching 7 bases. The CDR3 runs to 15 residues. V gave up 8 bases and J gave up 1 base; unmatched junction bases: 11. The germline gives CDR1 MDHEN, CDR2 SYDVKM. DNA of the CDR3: TGTGCCAGCGGACAACAGGGGTCCCTATCCTACGAGCAGTACTTC. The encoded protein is CASGQQGSLSYEQYF.

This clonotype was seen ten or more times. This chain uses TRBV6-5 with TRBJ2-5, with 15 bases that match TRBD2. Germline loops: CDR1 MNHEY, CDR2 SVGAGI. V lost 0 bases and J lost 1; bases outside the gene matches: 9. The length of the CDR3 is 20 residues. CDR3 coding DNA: TGTGCCAGCAGTTACTCCTGGACTAGCGGGAGGGCCCGAACCCAAGAGACCCAGTACTTC. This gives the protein CASSYSWTSGRARTQETQYF.

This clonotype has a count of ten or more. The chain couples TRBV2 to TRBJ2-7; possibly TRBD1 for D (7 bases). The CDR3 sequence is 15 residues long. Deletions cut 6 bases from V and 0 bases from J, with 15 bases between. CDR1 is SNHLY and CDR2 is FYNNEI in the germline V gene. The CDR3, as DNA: TGTGCCAGCAGAAGAGGGGGCGGGGACTCCTACGAGCAGTACTTC. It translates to CASRRGGGDSYEQYF.

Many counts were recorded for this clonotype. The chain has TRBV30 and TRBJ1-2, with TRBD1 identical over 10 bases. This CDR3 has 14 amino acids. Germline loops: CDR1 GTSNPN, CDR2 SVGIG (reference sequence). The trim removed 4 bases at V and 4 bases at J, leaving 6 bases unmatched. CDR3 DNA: TGTGCCTGGAACACGGGACAGGGGTCCTATGGCTACACCTTC. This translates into CAWNTGQGSYGYTF. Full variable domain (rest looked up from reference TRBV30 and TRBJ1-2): SQTIHQWPATLVQPVGSPLSLECTVEGTSNPNLYWYRQAAGRGLQLLFYSVGIGQISSEVPQNLSASRPQDRQFILSSKKLLLSDSGFYLCAWNTGQGSYGYTFGSGTRLTVV.

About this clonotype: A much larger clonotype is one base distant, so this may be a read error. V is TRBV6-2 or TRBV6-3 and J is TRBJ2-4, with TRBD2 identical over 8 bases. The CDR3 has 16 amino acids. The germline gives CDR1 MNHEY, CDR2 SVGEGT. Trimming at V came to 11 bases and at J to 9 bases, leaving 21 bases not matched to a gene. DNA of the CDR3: TGTGCCGGCAAAATAGCGGGAACTTGGGCTTCAGCCATTCAGTACTTC. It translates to CAGKIAGTWASAIQYF.

The DNA of the CDR3 is TGTGCCATCAGTGAGGTGGGACAGGGTACTGGGGCCAACGTCCTGACTTTC. It encodes CAISEVGQGTGANVLTF. The rearrangement links TRBV10-3 to TRBJ2-6, with 9 bases aligning to TRBD1. The ends lost 2 bases at V and 2 bases at J; junction bases unmatched: 4. The CDR3 covers 17 residues. Germline lookup yields CDR1 ENHRY and CDR2 SYGVKD.

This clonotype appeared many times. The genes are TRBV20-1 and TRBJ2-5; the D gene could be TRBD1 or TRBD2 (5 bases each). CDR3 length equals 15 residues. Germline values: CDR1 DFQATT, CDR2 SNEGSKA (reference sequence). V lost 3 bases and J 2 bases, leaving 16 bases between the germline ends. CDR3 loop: CSASNRKGAQETQYF. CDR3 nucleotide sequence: TGCAGTGCTAGTAACAGGAAGGGAGCTCAAGAGACCCAGTACTTC.

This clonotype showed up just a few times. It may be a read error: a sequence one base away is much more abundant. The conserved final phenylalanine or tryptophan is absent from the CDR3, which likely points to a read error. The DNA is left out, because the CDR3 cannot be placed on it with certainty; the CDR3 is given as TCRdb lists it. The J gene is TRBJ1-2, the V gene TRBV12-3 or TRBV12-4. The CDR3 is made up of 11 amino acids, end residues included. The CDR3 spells CASSSLPAFTI.

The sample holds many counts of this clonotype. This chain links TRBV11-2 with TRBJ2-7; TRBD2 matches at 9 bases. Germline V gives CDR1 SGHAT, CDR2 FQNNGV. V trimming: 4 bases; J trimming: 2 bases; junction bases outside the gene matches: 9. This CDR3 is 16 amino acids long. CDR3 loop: CASSSSSRGRAYEQYF. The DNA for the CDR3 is TGTGCCAGCAGCTCCTCCTCCCGCGGGAGGGCCTACGAGCAGTACTTC.

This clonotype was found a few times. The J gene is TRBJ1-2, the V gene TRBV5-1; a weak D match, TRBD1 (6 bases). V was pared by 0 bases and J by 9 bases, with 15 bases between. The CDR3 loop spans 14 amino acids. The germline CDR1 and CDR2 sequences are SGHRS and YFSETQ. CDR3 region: CASSLDPGARSYTF. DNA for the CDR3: TGCGCCAGCAGCTTGGACCCAGGGGCAAGGAGCTACACCTTC.

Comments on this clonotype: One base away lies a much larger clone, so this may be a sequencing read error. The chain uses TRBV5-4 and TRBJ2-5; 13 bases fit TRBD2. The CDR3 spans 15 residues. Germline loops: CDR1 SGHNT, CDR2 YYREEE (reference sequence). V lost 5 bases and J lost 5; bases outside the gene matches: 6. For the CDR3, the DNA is TGTGCCAGCAGTAGACTAGCGGGAGGCCGGGAGACCCAGTACTTC. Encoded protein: CASSRLAGGRETQYF.

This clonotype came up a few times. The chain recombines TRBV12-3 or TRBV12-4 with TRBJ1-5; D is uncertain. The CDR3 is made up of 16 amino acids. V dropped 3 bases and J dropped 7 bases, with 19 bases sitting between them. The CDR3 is CASSFRVSREKQPQHF. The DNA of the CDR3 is TGTGCCAGCAGTTTTAGGGTTAGTAGGGAAAAACAGCCCCAGCATTTT.

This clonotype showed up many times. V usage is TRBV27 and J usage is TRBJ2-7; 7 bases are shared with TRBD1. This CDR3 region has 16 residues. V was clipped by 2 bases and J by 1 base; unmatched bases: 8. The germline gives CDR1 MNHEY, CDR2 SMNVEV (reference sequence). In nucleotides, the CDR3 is TGTGCCAGCAGTTTAGGTTTGACAGGGCAATCCTACGAGCAGTACTTC. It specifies CASSLGLTGQSYEQYF.

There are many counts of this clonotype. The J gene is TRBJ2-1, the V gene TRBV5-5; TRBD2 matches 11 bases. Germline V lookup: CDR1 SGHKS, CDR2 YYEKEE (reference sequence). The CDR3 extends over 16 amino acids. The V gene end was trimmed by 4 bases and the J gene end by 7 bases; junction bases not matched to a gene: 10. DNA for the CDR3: TGTGCCAGCAGCATAACTAGCGGGAGCTTTACAAATGAGCAGTTCTTC. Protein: CASSITSGSFTNEQFF.

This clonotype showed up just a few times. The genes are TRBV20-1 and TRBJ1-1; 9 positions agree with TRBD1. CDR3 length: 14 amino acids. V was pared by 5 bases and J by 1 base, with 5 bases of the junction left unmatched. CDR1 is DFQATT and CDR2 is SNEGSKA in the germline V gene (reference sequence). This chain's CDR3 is CSAHRTGANTEAFF. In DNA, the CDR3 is TGCAGTGCTCATCGGACAGGGGCGAACACTGAAGCTTTCTTT.

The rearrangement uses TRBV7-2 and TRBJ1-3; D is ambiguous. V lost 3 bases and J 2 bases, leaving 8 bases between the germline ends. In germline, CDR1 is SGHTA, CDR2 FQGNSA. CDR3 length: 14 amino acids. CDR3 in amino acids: CASSLNMAGNTIYF. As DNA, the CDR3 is TGTGCCAGCAGCTTGAATATGGCTGGAAACACCATATATTTT.

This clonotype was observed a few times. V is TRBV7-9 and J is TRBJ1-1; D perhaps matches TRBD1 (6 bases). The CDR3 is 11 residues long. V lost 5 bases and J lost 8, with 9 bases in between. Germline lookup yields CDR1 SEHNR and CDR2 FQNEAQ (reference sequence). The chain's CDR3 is CASSQTGEAFF. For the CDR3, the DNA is TGTGCCAGCAGCCAAACAGGGGAAGCTTTCTTT.